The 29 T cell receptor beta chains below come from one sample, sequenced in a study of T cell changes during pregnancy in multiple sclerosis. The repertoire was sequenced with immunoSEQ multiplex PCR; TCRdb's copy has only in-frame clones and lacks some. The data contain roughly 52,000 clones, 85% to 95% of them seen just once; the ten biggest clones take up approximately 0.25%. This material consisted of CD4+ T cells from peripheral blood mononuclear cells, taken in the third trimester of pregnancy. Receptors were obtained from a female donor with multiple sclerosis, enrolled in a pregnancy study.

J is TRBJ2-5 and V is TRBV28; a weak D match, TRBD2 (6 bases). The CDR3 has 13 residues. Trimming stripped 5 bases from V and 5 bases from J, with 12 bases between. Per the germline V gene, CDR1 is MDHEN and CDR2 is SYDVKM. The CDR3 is CASSGTFGETQYF. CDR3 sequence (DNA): TGTGCCAGCAGTGGGACTTTCGGGGAGACCCAGTACTTC.

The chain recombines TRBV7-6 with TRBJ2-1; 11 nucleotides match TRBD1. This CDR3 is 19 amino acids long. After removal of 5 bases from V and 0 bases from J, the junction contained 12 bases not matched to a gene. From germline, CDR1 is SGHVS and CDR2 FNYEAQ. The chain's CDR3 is CASSPGTGGLMSSYNEQFF. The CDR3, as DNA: TGTGCCAGCAGCCCTGGGACAGGGGGGTTAATGAGCTCCTACAATGAGCAGTTCTTC.

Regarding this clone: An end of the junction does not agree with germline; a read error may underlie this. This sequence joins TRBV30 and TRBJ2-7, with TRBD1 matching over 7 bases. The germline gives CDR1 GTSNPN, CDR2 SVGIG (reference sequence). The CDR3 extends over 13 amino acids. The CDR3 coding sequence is TGTGCCTGGAGCCCAACGGGGCCACAGGGGTGGGACTTC. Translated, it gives CAWSPTGPQGWDF.

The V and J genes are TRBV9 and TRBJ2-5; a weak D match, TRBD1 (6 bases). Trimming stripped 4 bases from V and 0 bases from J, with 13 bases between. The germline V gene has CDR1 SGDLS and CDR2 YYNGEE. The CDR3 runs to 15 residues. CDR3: CASSLRDTYQETQYF. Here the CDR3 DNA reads TGTGCCAGCAGCCTCCGGGACACCTACCAAGAGACCCAGTACTTC.

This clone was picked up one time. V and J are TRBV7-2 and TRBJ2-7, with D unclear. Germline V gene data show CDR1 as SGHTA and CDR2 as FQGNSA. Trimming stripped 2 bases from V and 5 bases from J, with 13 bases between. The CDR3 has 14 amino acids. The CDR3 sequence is CASSLSTRNDEQYF. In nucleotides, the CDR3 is TGTGCCAGCAGCTTATCTACTCGAAATGACGAGCAGTACTTC.

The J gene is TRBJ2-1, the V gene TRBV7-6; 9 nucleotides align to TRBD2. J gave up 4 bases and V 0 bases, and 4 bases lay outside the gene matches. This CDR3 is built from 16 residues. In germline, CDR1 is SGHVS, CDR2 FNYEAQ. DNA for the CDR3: TGTGCCAGCAGCTTAGCAGGTAGCGGGGGATACAATGAGCAGTTCTTC. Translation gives CASSLAGSGGYNEQFF.

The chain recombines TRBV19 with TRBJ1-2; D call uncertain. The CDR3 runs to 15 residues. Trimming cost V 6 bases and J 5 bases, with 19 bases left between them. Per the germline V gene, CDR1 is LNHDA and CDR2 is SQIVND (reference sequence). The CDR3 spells CASRGYGQAGYGYTF. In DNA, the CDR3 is TGTGCCAGTAGGGGATACGGCCAGGCGGGGTATGGCTACACCTTC.

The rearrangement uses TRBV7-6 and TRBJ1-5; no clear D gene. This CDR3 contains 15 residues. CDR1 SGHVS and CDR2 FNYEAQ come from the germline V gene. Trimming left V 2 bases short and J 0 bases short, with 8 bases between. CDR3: CASSLLSYSNQPQHF. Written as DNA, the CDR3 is TGTGCCAGCAGCTTACTGAGCTATAGCAATCAGCCCCAGCATTTT.

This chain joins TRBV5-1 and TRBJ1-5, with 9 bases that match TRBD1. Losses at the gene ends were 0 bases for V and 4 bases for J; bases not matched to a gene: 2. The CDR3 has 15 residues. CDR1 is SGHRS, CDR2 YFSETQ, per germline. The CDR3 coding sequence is TGCGCCAGCAGCTTGGCCGGGACAGGGAATCAGCCCCAGCATTTT. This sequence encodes CASSLAGTGNQPQHF.

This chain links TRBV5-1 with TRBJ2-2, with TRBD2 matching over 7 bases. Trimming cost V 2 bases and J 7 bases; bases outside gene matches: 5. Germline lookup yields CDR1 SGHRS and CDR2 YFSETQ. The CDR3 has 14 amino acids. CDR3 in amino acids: CASSLLAGIGELFF. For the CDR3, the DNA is TGCGCCAGCAGCTTATTAGCGGGCATCGGGGAGCTGTTTTTT.

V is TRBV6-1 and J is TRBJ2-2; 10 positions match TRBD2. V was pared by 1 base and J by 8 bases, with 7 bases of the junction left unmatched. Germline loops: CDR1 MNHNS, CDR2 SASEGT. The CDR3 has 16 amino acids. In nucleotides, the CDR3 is TGTGCCAGCAGTGAAGGGACTAGCGGAAGACCTGGGGAGCTGTTTTTT. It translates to CASSEGTSGRPGELFF.

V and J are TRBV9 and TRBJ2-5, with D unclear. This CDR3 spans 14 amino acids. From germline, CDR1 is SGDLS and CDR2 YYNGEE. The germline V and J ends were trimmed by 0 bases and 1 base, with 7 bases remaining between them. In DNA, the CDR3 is TGTGCCAGCAGCGTAGGAGGAACCCAAGAGACCCAGTACTTC. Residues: CASSVGGTQETQYF.

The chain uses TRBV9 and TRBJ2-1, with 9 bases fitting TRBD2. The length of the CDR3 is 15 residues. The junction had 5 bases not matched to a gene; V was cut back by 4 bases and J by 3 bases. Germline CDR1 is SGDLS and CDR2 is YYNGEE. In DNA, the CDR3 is TGTGCCAGCAGCACCGATAGCGGGAGCTACAATGAGCAGTTCTTC. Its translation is CASSTDSGSYNEQFF.

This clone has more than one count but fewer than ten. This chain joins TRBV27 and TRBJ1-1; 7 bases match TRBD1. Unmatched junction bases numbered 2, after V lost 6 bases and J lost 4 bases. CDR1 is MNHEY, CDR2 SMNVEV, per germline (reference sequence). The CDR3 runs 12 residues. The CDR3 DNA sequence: TGTGCCAGCAGATCAGGGGGCACTGAAGCTTTCTTT. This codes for CASRSGGTEAFF.

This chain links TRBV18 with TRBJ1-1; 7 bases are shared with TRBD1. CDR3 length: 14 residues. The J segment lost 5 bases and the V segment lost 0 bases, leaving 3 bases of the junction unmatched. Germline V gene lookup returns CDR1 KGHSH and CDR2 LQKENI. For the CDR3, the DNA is TGTGCCAGCTCACCACCTCAGGGGGGAACTGAAGCTTTCTTT. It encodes CASSPPQGGTEAFF.

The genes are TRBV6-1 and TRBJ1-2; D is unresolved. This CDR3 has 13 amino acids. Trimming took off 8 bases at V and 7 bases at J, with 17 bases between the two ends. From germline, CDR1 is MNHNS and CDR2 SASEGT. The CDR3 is CASANLRLGGYTF. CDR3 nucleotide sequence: TGTGCCAGCGCAAATTTGCGGCTGGGTGGCTACACCTTC.

The CDR3 DNA reads as TGTGCCAGCAGCGTAGACGGTAGCGGGAGGATCTACGAGCAGTACTTC. Protein: CASSVDGSGRIYEQYF. J is TRBJ2-7 and V is TRBV9; 10 bases map to TRBD2. Germline CDR1 SGDLS, CDR2 YYNGEE. The CDR3 length is 16 residues. The ends lost 0 bases at V and 3 bases at J; junction bases unmatched: 6.

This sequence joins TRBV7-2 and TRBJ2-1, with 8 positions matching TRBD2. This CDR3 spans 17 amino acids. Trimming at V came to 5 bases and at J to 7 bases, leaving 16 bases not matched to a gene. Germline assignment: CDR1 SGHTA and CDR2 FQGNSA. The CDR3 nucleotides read TGTGCCAGCAGCCACAGGAGGGGAGCGGGGGCGAGGAATGAGCAGTTCTTC. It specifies CASSHRRGAGARNEQFF. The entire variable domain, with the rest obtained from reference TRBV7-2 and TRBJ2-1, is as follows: GAGVSQSPSNKVTEKGKDVELRCDPISGHTALYWYRQSLGQGLEFLIYFQGNSAPDKSGLPSDRFSAERTGGSVSTLTIQRTQQEDSAVYLCASSHRRGAGARNEQFFGPGTRLTVL.

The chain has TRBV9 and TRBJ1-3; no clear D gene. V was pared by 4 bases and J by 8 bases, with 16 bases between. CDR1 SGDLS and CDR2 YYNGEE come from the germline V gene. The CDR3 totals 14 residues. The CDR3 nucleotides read TGTGCCAGCAGCAGCTCCCCGATTTTAGACACCATATATTTT. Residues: CASSSSPILDTIYF.

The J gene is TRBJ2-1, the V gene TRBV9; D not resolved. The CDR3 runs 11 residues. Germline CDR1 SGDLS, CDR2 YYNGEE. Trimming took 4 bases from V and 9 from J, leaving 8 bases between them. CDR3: CASSSRSEQFF. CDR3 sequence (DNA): TGTGCCAGCAGCTCTCGGAGTGAGCAGTTCTTC.

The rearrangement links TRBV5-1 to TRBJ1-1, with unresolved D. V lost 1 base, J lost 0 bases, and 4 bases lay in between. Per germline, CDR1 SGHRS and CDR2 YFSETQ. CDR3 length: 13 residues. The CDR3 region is CASSLSVNTEAFF. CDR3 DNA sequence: TGCGCCAGCAGCTTGAGCGTGAACACTGAAGCTTTCTTT. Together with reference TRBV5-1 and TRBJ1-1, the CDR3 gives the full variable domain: KAGVTQTPRYLIKTRGQQVTLSCSPISGHRSVSWYQQTPGQGLQFLFEYFSETQRNKGNFPGRFSGRQFSNSRSEMNVSTLELGDSALYLCASSLSVNTEAFFGQGTRLTVV.

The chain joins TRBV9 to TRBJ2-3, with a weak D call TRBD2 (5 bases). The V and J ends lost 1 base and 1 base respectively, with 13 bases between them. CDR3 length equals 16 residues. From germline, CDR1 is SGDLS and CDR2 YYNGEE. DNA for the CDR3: TGTGCCAGCAGCGTATCTGCTAGCAAGGGCACAGATACGCAGTATTTT. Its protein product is CASSVSASKGTDTQYF.

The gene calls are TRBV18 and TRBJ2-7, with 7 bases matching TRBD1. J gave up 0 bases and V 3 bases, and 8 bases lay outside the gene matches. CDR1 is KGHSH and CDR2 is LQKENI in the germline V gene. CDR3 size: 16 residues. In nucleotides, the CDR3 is TGTGCCAGCTCACCCTTCCGGGACAGTCACTCCTACGAGCAGTACTTC. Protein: CASSPFRDSHSYEQYF.

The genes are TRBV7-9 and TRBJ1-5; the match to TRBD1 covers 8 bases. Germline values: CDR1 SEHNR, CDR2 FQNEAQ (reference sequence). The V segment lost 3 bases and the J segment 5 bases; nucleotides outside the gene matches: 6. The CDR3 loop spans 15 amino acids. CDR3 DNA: TGTGCCAGCAGCTTTGACAGGGGTATCGATCAGCCCCAGCATTTT. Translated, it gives CASSFDRGIDQPQHF.

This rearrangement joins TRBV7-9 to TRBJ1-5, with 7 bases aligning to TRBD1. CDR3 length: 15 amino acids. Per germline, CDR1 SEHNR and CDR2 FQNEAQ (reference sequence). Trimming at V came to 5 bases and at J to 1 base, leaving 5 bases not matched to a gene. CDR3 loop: CASSPGGGSNQPQHF. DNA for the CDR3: TGTGCCAGCAGCCCAGGGGGTGGAAGCAATCAGCCCCAGCATTTT.

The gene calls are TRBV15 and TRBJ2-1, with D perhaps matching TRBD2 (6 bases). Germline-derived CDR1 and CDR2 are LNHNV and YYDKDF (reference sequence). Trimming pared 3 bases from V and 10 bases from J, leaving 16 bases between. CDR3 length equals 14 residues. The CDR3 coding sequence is TGTGCCACCAGCAGGGAAAGGAGGGTGAAGGAGCAGTTCTTC. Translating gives CATSRERRVKEQFF.

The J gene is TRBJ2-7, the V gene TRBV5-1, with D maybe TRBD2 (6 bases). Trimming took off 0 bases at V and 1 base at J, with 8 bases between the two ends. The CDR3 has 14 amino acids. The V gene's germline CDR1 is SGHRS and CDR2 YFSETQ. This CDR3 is CASSLGGTSYEQYF. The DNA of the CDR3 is TGCGCCAGCAGCTTGGGAGGGACTTCCTACGAGCAGTACTTC.

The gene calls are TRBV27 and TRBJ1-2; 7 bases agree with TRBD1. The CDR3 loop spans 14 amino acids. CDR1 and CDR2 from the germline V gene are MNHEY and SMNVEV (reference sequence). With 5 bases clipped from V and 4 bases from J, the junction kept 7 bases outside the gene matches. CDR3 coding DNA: TGTGCCAGCAGTCCCGGACAGGACCGCTATGGCTACACCTTC. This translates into CASSPGQDRYGYTF.

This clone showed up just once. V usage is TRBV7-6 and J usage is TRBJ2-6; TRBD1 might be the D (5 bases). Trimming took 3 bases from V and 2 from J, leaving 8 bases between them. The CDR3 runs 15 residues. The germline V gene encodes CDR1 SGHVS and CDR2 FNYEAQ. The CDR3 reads CASSLTVAGANVLTF. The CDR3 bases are TGTGCCAGCAGCTTGACAGTCGCTGGGGCCAACGTCCTGACTTTC.